This TCR beta chain was sequenced during a study of blood T cell repertoires in COVID-19. The overall study: Researchers got acute and convalescent COVID-19 samples from the United States, Italy and Spain.

Participants were placed into cohorts based on the clinical history they reported. The junction had 8 bases not matched to a gene; V was cut back by 3 bases and J by 1 base. Germline values: CDR1 LNHDA, CDR2 SQIVND (reference sequence). The CDR3 is 18 amino acids. Original data processing: Counts of nucleated cells, estimated from reference gene primer amplification, were obtained. Sequenced by immunoSEQ multiplex PCR; TCRdb stores in-frame clones only, minus some. Clone size and V and J calls were adopted from that table, with D and trimming inferred from the DNA. The sample lists about 300,000 clones, about 89% occurring once.

The chain employs TRBV19 and TRBJ2-3, with 12 bases identical to TRBD2. Sequencing input: PBMCs or T cells enriched from blood (not recorded which). The TCR sequence derives from a man aged 60 to 69 who had recovered from COVID-19. CDR3 DNA sequence: TGTGCCAGTAGTATCAGACTAGCGGGAGATTCCGGCACAGATACGCAGTATTTT. Residues: CASSIRLAGDSGTDTQYF.